Each of the 6 T cell receptor beta chains below was sequenced from the same sample in a study of T-cell memory formation after mild COVID-19. In TCRdb, the 5' RACE reads were re-called with MiXCR into one record per CDR3 protein. In the table there are roughly 200,000 distinct CDR3 sequences, more than 15% of which are singletons. The sample consisted of PBMCs or a T cell subset sorted from them (not recorded which). These receptors all stem from an adult woman who had mild COVID-19 (a few samples of this study predate the infection). Cell type and time point are not known.

There are a few counts of this clonotype. V and J are TRBV12-3 or TRBV12-4 and TRBJ1-1, with D maybe TRBD1 (5 bases). With 5 bases removed from V and 8 bases from J, the gap between germline ends came to 9 bases. CDR3 length: 11 amino acids. DNA for the CDR3: TGTGCCAGCAGTACGTGGGGGGAAGCTTTCTTT. It is translated as CASSTWGEAFF.

This clonotype occurred a few times. V and J are TRBV11-2 and TRBJ2-2; 7 nucleotides align to TRBD2. The V gene end was trimmed by 2 bases and the J gene end by 3 bases; junction bases not matched to a gene: 6. Germline CDR1 SGHAT, CDR2 FQNNGV. The CDR3 spans 16 residues. The CDR3 protein is CASSLRGGIDTGELFF. The CDR3 DNA reads as TGTGCCAGCAGCTTAAGGGGAGGGATCGACACCGGGGAGCTGTTTTTT.

The gene calls are TRBV5-6 and TRBJ1-2; no clear D. Trimming left V 1 base short and J 3 bases short, with 10 bases between. The CDR3 runs to 14 residues. Per the germline V gene, CDR1 is SGHDT and CDR2 is YYEEEE. The CDR3 bases are TGTGCCAGCAGCTTGACGGCCGTGGACTATGGCTACACCTTC. Protein product: CASSLTAVDYGYTF.

This clonotype has a single count. The gene calls are TRBV12-3 or TRBV12-4 and TRBJ2-1; the D gene is possibly TRBD2 (6 bases). V shed 1 base and J shed 5 bases, with 12 bases lying between them. CDR3 length: 15 amino acids. CDR3 loop: CASSLVGSPNNEQFF. The CDR3 region has the DNA TGTGCCAGCAGTTTAGTCGGGAGCCCCAACAATGAGCAGTTCTTC.

The rearrangement links TRBV27 to TRBJ2-3; weak D call: TRBD1 (5 bases). V dropped 4 bases and J dropped 0 bases, with 17 bases sitting between them. This CDR3 is 17 amino acids long. CDR1 and CDR2 (germline): MNHEY, SMNVEV (reference sequence). The CDR3 is CASSSRRRATSTDTQYF. CDR3 nucleotides: TGTGCCAGCAGTTCCCGGCGCAGGGCAACTAGCACAGATACGCAGTATTTT.

A few counts support this clonotype. The chain couples TRBV6-6 to TRBJ2-7; TRBD1 agrees at 9 bases. V lost 7 bases to trimming and J lost 3 bases; unmatched junction nucleotides: 7. The CDR3 extends over 14 amino acids. From germline, CDR1 is MNHNY and CDR2 SVGAGI (reference sequence). DNA of the CDR3: TGTGCCAGCACCCCGGGACAGGGACTCTACGAGCAGTACTTC. It encodes CASTPGQGLYEQYF.